These 20 T cell receptor beta chains originate from one sample sequenced in a study of human T cells and chemical hapten exposure. The time point here: patch test 1, 2 weeks after DPC sensitization. Indicated treatment: therapeutic diphenylcyclopropenone sensitization with weekly scalp DPC. TCRdb reprocessed the RACE reads via MiXCR and lists one record per CDR3 protein. The table has approximately 100,000 distinct CDR3 sequences, 9.5% to 11% seen once; the top ten hold around 3.5%. This specimen consisted of whole blood, obtained in connection with sensitization to the hapten diphenylcyclopropenone (DPC). All receptors derive from a woman in her forties with alopecia areata. Some clones in this sample may be carry-over from other donors' samples.

The chain uses TRBV7-9 and TRBJ1-4; D uncertain. Germline V gives CDR1 SEHNR, CDR2 FQNEAQ (reference sequence). Trimming stripped 1 base from V and 5 bases from J, with 11 bases between. The CDR3 consists of 15 residues. This CDR3 reads CASSLVVGYNEKLFF. The CDR3 bases are TGTGCCAGCAGCTTAGTCGTCGGATACAATGAAAAACTGTTTTTT.

The CDR3 nucleotides read TGTGCCAGCAGTCGAGAACGGTACACTGAAGCTTTCTTT. It is translated as CASSRERYTEAFF. This chain uses TRBV7-2 with TRBJ1-1; D unresolved. Germline V CDR1 and CDR2: SGHTA, FQGNSA. The V gene lost 6 bases and the J gene lost 3 bases, with 11 bases spanning the gap. The CDR3 length is 13 residues.

This chain connects TRBV5-1 to TRBJ2-1; 9 bases are a match to TRBD2. Germline lookup yields CDR1 SGHRS and CDR2 YFSETQ. J was trimmed by 8 bases and V by 0 bases; bases with no gene match: 9. CDR3 length: 16 amino acids. The CDR3 spells CASSLGLAGKVDEQFF. CDR3 in DNA: TGCGCCAGCAGCTTGGGGCTAGCGGGAAAGGTGGATGAGCAGTTCTTC. The whole variable domain, remainder taken from reference TRBV5-1 and TRBJ2-1, is KAGVTQTPRYLIKTRGQQVTLSCSPISGHRSVSWYQQTPGQGLQFLFEYFSETQRNKGNFPGRFSGRQFSNSRSEMNVSTLELGDSALYLCASSLGLAGKVDEQFFGPGTRLTVL.

This clonotype was counted at least ten times. The chain has TRBV10-3 and TRBJ1-1; 7 positions match TRBD1. Germline trimming cut 3 bases from V and 7 bases from J; bases unmatched to any gene: 17. Per the germline V gene, CDR1 is ENHRY and CDR2 is SYGVKD. This CDR3 has 17 residues. The chain's CDR3 is CAISDVVIGGAGSEAFF. CDR3 DNA: TGTGCCATCAGTGATGTCGTGATAGGGGGCGCCGGGAGTGAAGCTTTCTTT.

V gene TRBV28 combines with J gene TRBJ1-4; the match to TRBD1 covers 7 bases. J lost 6 bases, V lost 4 bases, and 5 bases had no gene match. Germline loops: CDR1 MDHEN, CDR2 SYDVKM. The CDR3 loop spans 14 amino acids. The CDR3 nucleotides are TGTGCCAGCAGTTCTTACAGGGGTGATGAAAAACTGTTTTTT. It yields the protein CASSSYRGDEKLFF.

This clonotype was found a few times. The chain is built from TRBV10-3 and TRBJ1-1; D might be TRBD1 (6 bases). Trimming shortened V by 6 bases and J by 1 base, and 12 bases separated the two germline ends. CDR3 length equals 14 residues. Per the germline V gene, CDR1 is ENHRY and CDR2 is SYGVKD. In DNA form, the CDR3 reads TGTGCCATCAGGAGAGGGGGGACGAACACTGAAGCTTTCTTT. This translates into CAIRRGGTNTEAFF.

This clonotype appeared many times. The chain uses TRBV6-6 and TRBJ2-5; D is possibly TRBD1 or TRBD2 (5 bases each). The CDR3 has 17 amino acids. V lost 2 bases and J lost 6, with 22 bases in between. Germline CDR1 reads MNHNY; CDR2 reads SVGAGI (reference sequence). CDR3 in DNA: TGTGCCAGCAGTTACGGTCCTGGCAGGGCTAGCAGCCAGACCCAGTACTTC. This sequence encodes CASSYGPGRASSQTQYF.

A word on this clonotype: Germline is not matched at one junction end, which may reflect a read error. The chain combines TRBV20-1 with TRBJ2-7; 9 positions match TRBD2. Germline loops: CDR1 DFQATT, CDR2 SNEGSKA (reference sequence). The CDR3 is 12 amino acids. The DNA for the CDR3 is TGCAGTTCAAGTCGGTCAGCGGGAGGAATGGACTTC. It translates to CSSSRSAGGMDF.

This clonotype was picked up many times. The rearrangement joins TRBV7-8 to TRBJ2-5; 11 nucleotides agree with TRBD2. The CDR3 spans 14 residues. V gave up 7 bases and J gave up 4 bases; unmatched junction bases: 5. Looked up from germline, CDR1 is SGHVS and CDR2 is FQNEAQ. For the CDR3, the DNA is TGTGCCAGCAATTCCGGACTAGCGGGAGAGACCCAGTACTTC. Its protein is CASNSGLAGETQYF.

This clonotype was counted only a few times. The chain combines TRBV12-3 or TRBV12-4 with TRBJ2-7; TRBD2 aligns across 9 bases. There are 16 residues in the CDR3. Trimming removed 4 bases from V and 1 base from J; junction bases left unmatched: 8. In DNA form, the CDR3 reads TGTGCCAGCAGTTCCCTCGGGACTAGCCTGTCCTACGAGCAGTACTTC. Its protein is CASSSLGTSLSYEQYF.

A few counts support this clonotype. The chain links TRBV5-4 to TRBJ2-7; tentatively, D is TRBD2 (6 bases). Germline values: CDR1 SGHNT, CDR2 YYREEE (reference sequence). V was shortened by 4 bases and J by 3 bases, with 14 bases between the two germline ends. The length of the CDR3 is 14 residues. The CDR3 protein is CASSVGTFDYEQYF. CDR3 nucleotide sequence: TGTGCCAGCAGCGTCGGGACTTTCGACTACGAGCAGTACTTC.

This clonotype was seen only a few times. V gene TRBV19 combines with J gene TRBJ1-1; 7 nucleotides line up with TRBD1. Trimming took 6 bases from V and 5 from J; bases not matched to a gene: 3. Per the germline V gene, CDR1 is LNHDA and CDR2 is SQIVND (reference sequence). The CDR3 runs 12 residues. The CDR3 protein is CASRSGQTEAFF. The CDR3 DNA follows: TGTGCCAGTAGATCGGGACAGACTGAAGCTTTCTTT. The full variable domain, rest sourced from reference TRBV19 and TRBJ1-1, is DGGITQSPKYLFRKEGQNVTLSCEQNLNHDAMYWYRQDPGQGLRLIYYSQIVNDFQKGDIAEGYSVSREKKESFPLTVTSAQKNPTAFYLCASRSGQTEAFFGQGTRLTVV.

The sample holds a few counts of this clonotype. The chain is built from TRBV20-1 and TRBJ1-3, with 8 bases identical to TRBD1. This CDR3 has 14 amino acids. V shed 5 bases, J shed 0 bases, and the junction held 3 bases outside the gene matches. Germline lookup yields CDR1 DFQATT and CDR2 SNEGSKA (reference sequence). CDR3 bases: TGCAGTGCTCGACAGGGGAGCTCTGGAAACACCATATATTTT. Its protein product is CSARQGSSGNTIYF.

The gene calls are TRBV12-3 or TRBV12-4 and TRBJ1-2; 10 bases are shared with TRBD1. The CDR3 runs 15 residues. Trimming at V came to 4 bases and at J to 4 bases, leaving 6 bases not matched to a gene. The CDR3 nucleotides read TGTGCCAGCAGTTCCCGGGACAGGGGAGTCTATGGCTACACCTTC. It specifies CASSSRDRGVYGYTF.

The V gene is TRBV20-1, the J gene TRBJ1-2; possibly TRBD1 for D (5 bases). V gave up 0 bases and J gave up 3 bases, with 17 bases separating them. The CDR3 covers 16 residues. From germline, CDR1 is DFQATT and CDR2 SNEGSKA (reference sequence). The DNA for the CDR3 is TGCAGTGCTAGAGATCCCGATTTAGGGGCATACTATGGCTACACCTTC. Translated, it gives CSARDPDLGAYYGYTF.

Turning to this clonotype: This may arise from a read error, as a much more abundant clone is one base away. Here the CDR3 reads CAGCDVRYNEQFF. The DNA for the CDR3 is TGTGCCGGTTGTGATGTTCGGTACAATGAGCAGTTCTTC. This rearrangement joins TRBV5-5 to TRBJ2-1, with D hard to call. The CDR3 covers 13 residues. The germline V gene encodes CDR1 SGHKS and CDR2 YYEKEE (reference sequence). Trimming stripped 10 bases from V and 4 bases from J, with 15 bases between.

In this sample, this clonotype turned up a few times. CDR3 in amino acids: CASSLEQGYNSPLHF. CDR3 nucleotide sequence: TGTGCCAGCAGTTTAGAGCAGGGATATAATTCACCCCTCCACTTT. The J gene is TRBJ1-6, the V gene TRBV12-3 or TRBV12-4, with D perhaps matching TRBD1 (5 bases). V gave up 1 base and J gave up 4 bases, with 8 bases separating them. CDR3 length: 15 amino acids.

This clonotype has ten or more counts. The chain employs TRBV4-1 and TRBJ1-2, with 8 bases identical to TRBD1. Germline CDR1 and CDR2: MGHRA and YSYEKL. Trimming removed 0 bases from V and 1 base from J; junction bases left unmatched: 7. This CDR3 contains 17 residues. CDR3 region: CASSQDVGQAINYGYTF. The CDR3 region has the DNA TGCGCCAGCAGCCAAGATGTGGGACAGGCGATTAACTATGGCTACACCTTC.

This clonotype was seen only a few times. The CDR3 nucleotides are TGTGCCACGCAGGGTTTATACGAGCAGTACTTC. Protein product: CATQGLYEQYF. The rearrangement joins TRBV24-1 to TRBJ2-7; D is possibly TRBD1 (5 bases). Germline V CDR1 and CDR2: KGHDR, SFDVKD. The CDR3 loop spans 11 amino acids. V gave up 10 bases and J gave up 4 bases, with 10 bases separating them.

The genes are TRBV20-1 and TRBJ2-7; TRBD2 aligns across 9 bases. The CDR3 runs to 16 residues. The V gene's germline CDR1 is DFQATT and CDR2 SNEGSKA (reference sequence). Trimming cost V 5 bases and J 4 bases; bases outside gene matches: 15. The CDR3 loop reads CSAEWGSSGKAYEQYF. CDR3 in DNA: TGCAGTGCTGAGTGGGGGTCTAGCGGGAAAGCATACGAGCAGTACTTC.